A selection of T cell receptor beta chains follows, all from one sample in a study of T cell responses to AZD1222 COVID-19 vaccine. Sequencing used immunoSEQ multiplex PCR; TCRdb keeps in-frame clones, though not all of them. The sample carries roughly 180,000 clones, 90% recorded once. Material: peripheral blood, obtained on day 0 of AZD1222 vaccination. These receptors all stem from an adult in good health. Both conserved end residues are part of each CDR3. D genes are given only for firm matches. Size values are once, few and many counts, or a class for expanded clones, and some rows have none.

DNA: TGTGCCAGCAGCATCAACTTTGGACAGGGGTCCGATGAGCAGTTCTTC; CDR3: CASSINFGQGSDEQFF; J: TRBJ2-1; size: NA; V: TRBV7-3; D: TRBD1
DNA: TGCGCCAGCAGCCCATCGGGCCCCGGTACGCAGTATTTT; CDR3: CASSPSGPGTQYF; J: TRBJ2-3; size: NA; V: TRBV5-1; D: NA
DNA: TGTGCCAGCAGCCCCCTTGGGGGCGGGAGGGAGACCCAGTACTTC; CDR3: CASSPLGGGRETQYF; J: TRBJ2-5; size: NA; V: TRBV3-1/TRBV3-2; D: TRBD2
DNA: TGTGCCAGCAGCTTGGGGGGGTACGAGCAGTACTTC; CDR3: CASSLGGYEQYF; J: TRBJ2-7; size: NA; V: TRBV5-6; D: NA
DNA: TGTGCCAGCAGCCGAGGTGTGACGGATTACACCGGGGAGCTGTTTTTT; CDR3: CASSRGVTDYTGELFF; J: TRBJ2-2; size: NA; V: TRBV7-8; D: NA
DNA: TGTGCCAGCAGCCACCCCCGAACAGGGCTTGTCTCCTACGAGCAGTACTTC; CDR3: CASSHPRTGLVSYEQYF; J: TRBJ2-7; size: NA; V: TRBV11-2; D: NA
DNA: TGTGCCAGCAGCACTGACAGGCCCGATCAGCCCCAGCATTTT; CDR3: CASSTDRPDQPQHF; J: TRBJ1-5; size: NA; V: TRBV5-8; D: NA
DNA: TGTGCCAGCAGCCAAGAGTGGACCGGGGAGCTGTTTTTT; CDR3: CASSQEWTGELFF; J: TRBJ2-2; size: NA; V: TRBV4-2; D: NA
DNA: TGCGCCAGCAGCTTGGATGCGGGGGCGGGCTACGAGCAGTACTTC; CDR3: CASSLDAGAGYEQYF; J: TRBJ2-7; size: NA; V: TRBV5-1; D: NA
DNA: TGTGCCATCAGAGAGACAGGGTTGTACGAGCAGTACTTC; CDR3: CAIRETGLYEQYF; J: TRBJ2-7; size: NA; V: TRBV10-3; D: TRBD1
DNA: TGTGCCACCAGCCCGGACAAGAACTATGGCTACACCTTC; CDR3: CATSPDKNYGYTF; J: TRBJ1-2; size: NA; V: TRBV15; D: NA
DNA: TGTGCCAGCAGCGTAGACAACCGCGGGATGGGCTACACCTTC; CDR3: CASSVDNRGMGYTF; J: TRBJ1-2; size: NA; V: TRBV9; D: NA
DNA: TGTGCCAGCAGCCCCGTTGGGGGGGGCACAGATACGCAGTATTTT; CDR3: CASSPVGGGTDTQYF; J: TRBJ2-3; size: NA; V: TRBV7-6; D: TRBD2
DNA: TGTGCCAGTAGTATAGATACAGGGGGCGCCCACAATGAGCAGTTCTTC; CDR3: CASSIDTGGAHNEQFF; J: TRBJ2-1; size: NA; V: TRBV19; D: TRBD1
DNA: TGTGCCGGGGGGGTAAGGCAAGAGACCCAGTACTTC; CDR3: CAGGVRQETQYF; J: TRBJ2-5; size: NA; V: TRBV2; D: TRBD2
DNA: TGTGCCAGCTCACCATTATTCACCTACGAGCAGTACTTC; CDR3: CASSPLFTYEQYF; J: TRBJ2-7; size: NA; V: TRBV18; D: NA
DNA: TGTGCCAGCAGCCGAGTGGCCCCATGGAGCTCCTATAATTCACCCCTCCACTTT; CDR3: CASSRVAPWSSYNSPLHF; J: TRBJ1-6; size: once; V: TRBV7-7; D: NA
DNA: TGTGCCAGCAGAAAAGTGGAGACCCAGTACTTC; CDR3: CASRKVETQYF; J: TRBJ2-5; size: NA; V: TRBV7-6; D: NA
DNA: TGTGCCAGCTCACGGGACAGGGGTAGTCAAGAGACCCAGTACTTC; CDR3: CASSRDRGSQETQYF; J: TRBJ2-5; size: NA; V: TRBV18; D: TRBD1
DNA: TGTGCCAGCAGACCCAGGGCGACTATCCAAGAGACCCAGTACTTC; CDR3: CASRPRATIQETQYF; J: TRBJ2-5; size: NA; V: TRBV5-6; D: NA
DNA: TGTGCCAGCAGTTTAGTGGCAGGGCCCTATGGCTACACCTTC; CDR3: CASSLVAGPYGYTF; J: TRBJ1-2; size: NA; V: TRBV27; D: NA
DNA: TGTGCCATAGGCAGGGCACCTTCACCTATAGAGAGCGAGCAGTACTTC; CDR3: CAIGRAPSPIESEQYF; J: TRBJ2-7; size: NA; V: TRBV10-3; D: NA
DNA: TGTGCCAGCAGCTTGCGGTCAGGACCTCCCTCTCTATATGGCTACACCTTC; CDR3: CASSLRSGPPSLYGYTF; J: TRBJ1-2; size: NA; V: TRBV5-4; D: NA
DNA: TGCAGCGGGGGGGGCACCGGGGAGCTGTTTTTT; CDR3: CSGGGTGELFF; J: TRBJ2-2; size: NA; V: TRBV29-1; D: TRBD2
DNA: TGCAGCGTTGTGGGCGGGGAAGTCTACGAGCAGTACTTC; CDR3: CSVVGGEVYEQYF; J: TRBJ2-7; size: NA; V: TRBV29-1; D: NA
DNA: TGTGCCAGTCGGGACAGGGCGACAACTAATGAAAAACTGTTTTTT; CDR3: CASRDRATTNEKLFF; J: TRBJ1-4; size: NA; V: TRBV19; D: TRBD1
DNA: TGTGCCAGCAGCTTAGTGGCAGGGGATAATTCACCCCTCCACTTT; CDR3: CASSLVAGDNSPLHF; J: TRBJ1-6; size: NA; V: TRBV7-2; D: NA
DNA: TGTGCCAGCAGCCTGGCCCGTGAGCAGTTCTTC; CDR3: CASSLAREQFF; J: TRBJ2-1; size: NA; V: TRBV5-8; D: NA
DNA: TGTGCCAGCAGCCTCCTGCCGGGGGCCGTCACTGATACGCAGTATTTT; CDR3: CASSLLPGAVTDTQYF; J: TRBJ2-3; size: NA; V: TRBV7-3; D: NA
DNA: TGTGCCAGCAGTCCCGGGACTAGCGGATACGAGCAGTACTTC; CDR3: CASSPGTSGYEQYF; J: TRBJ2-7; size: NA; V: TRBV6-5; D: TRBD2
DNA: TGTGCCAGCCGAGGGAGGGGGACCTCCTACGAGCAGTACTTC; CDR3: CASRGRGTSYEQYF; J: TRBJ2-7; size: NA; V: TRBV3-1/TRBV3-2; D: NA
DNA: TGTGCCAGCAGCTCAAGGACGAGGGGGGGAAGGGATACGCAGTATTTT; CDR3: CASSSRTRGGRDTQYF; J: TRBJ2-3; size: NA; V: TRBV11-2; D: NA
DNA: TGTGCCAGCAGCTTAGTAGTGGCTAGAGATAACATTCAGTACTTC; CDR3: CASSLVVARDNIQYF; J: TRBJ2-4; size: once; V: TRBV7-2; D: NA
DNA: TGTGCCACCGGGGGGGAGGTTAATGAAAAACTGTTTTTT; CDR3: CATGGEVNEKLFF; J: TRBJ1-4; size: once; V: TRBV2; D: NA
DNA: TGTGCCAGCGAGAGGGGGAATGAGCAGTTCTTC; CDR3: CASERGNEQFF; J: TRBJ2-1; size: NA; V: TRBV7-9; D: NA
DNA: TGTGCCAGCAGCCCACGGGGGGGATTCGGAAAATACGAGCAGTACTTC; CDR3: CASSPRGGFGKYEQYF; J: TRBJ2-7; size: NA; V: TRBV7-2; D: TRBD2
DNA: TGTGCCAGCACCGGACATCGCACTGAAGCTTTCTTT; CDR3: CASTGHRTEAFF; J: TRBJ1-1; size: NA; V: TRBV2; D: NA
DNA: TGCAGCGTTGACTTGGGGGGACAGGCACATCGAGATTCACCCCTCCACTTT; CDR3: CSVDLGGQAHRDSPLHF; J: TRBJ1-6; size: NA; V: TRBV29-1; D: TRBD1
DNA: TGTGCCAGCAGCCCACCCCCCCGTTTACAGGGTTACAAAAACATTCAGTACTTC; CDR3: CASSPPPRLQGYKNIQYF; J: TRBJ2-4; size: once; V: TRBV14; D: NA
DNA: TGTGCCAGCAGCTTGGGCGGACTACCTCGCACAGATACGCAGTATTTT; CDR3: CASSLGGLPRTDTQYF; J: TRBJ2-3; size: NA; V: TRBV5-8; D: NA
DNA: TGCGCCAGCAGTACCGGGACAGGGATAGATGAAGCTTTCTTT; CDR3: CASSTGTGIDEAFF; J: TRBJ1-1; size: once; V: TRBV5-1; D: TRBD1
DNA: TGCGCCAGCAGCCCGAGGTGGGGGGGCGGTGGGAATGAGCAGTTCTTC; CDR3: CASSPRWGGGGNEQFF; J: TRBJ2-1; size: NA; V: TRBV5-1; D: NA
DNA: TGTGCCAGCAGCTTGGCGCCGGGGGCCCCAGATACGCAGTATTTT; CDR3: CASSLAPGAPDTQYF; J: TRBJ2-3; size: NA; V: TRBV5-6; D: NA
DNA: TGCGCCAGCAAGGGAGGGGGACCCTATAATTCACCCCTCCACTTT; CDR3: CASKGGGPYNSPLHF; J: TRBJ1-6; size: NA; V: TRBV5-1; D: NA
DNA: TGTGCTAGCAGCTTAGCGCTAGCGGGGGGGCCAGAGACCCAGTACTTC; CDR3: CASSLALAGGPETQYF; J: TRBJ2-5; size: NA; V: TRBV7-7; D: TRBD2
DNA: TGTGCCAGCAGCTTAAGATTTGTTTTGCGGTACTCCTACGAGCAGTACTTC; CDR3: CASSLRFVLRYSYEQYF; J: TRBJ2-7; size: NA; V: TRBV7-3; D: NA
DNA: TGTGCCAGCAGTAGCCGGCAGGCGGGAGTCCACGAGCAGTACTTC; CDR3: CASSSRQAGVHEQYF; J: TRBJ2-7; size: NA; V: TRBV6-5; D: TRBD2
DNA: TGTGCCAGCAGCGACCCGCTTTCACCCCTCCACTTT; CDR3: CASSDPLSPLHF; J: TRBJ1-6; size: NA; V: TRBV7-2; D: NA
DNA: TGTGCCAGCAGCGTCACCGGGACTACGCTCACAGATACGCAGTATTTT; CDR3: CASSVTGTTLTDTQYF; J: TRBJ2-3; size: once; V: TRBV9; D: TRBD2
DNA: TGTGCCAGTAGTATAGGTCCTGGGACAGGGTTCTACGAGCAGTACTTC; CDR3: CASSIGPGTGFYEQYF; J: TRBJ2-7; size: once; V: TRBV19; D: TRBD1
DNA: TGCGCCAGCAGCCCGAACCGGGACATGAGCTCCTACGAGCAGTACTTC; CDR3: CASSPNRDMSSYEQYF; J: TRBJ2-7; size: NA; V: TRBV5-1; D: NA
DNA: TGTGCCAGCAGCCAAGTGGGGGGGTATGGCTACACCTTC; CDR3: CASSQVGGYGYTF; J: TRBJ1-2; size: NA; V: TRBV3-1/TRBV3-2; D: NA
DNA: TGTGCCAGCAGTTTGGGGGGGGCGCAAATCTATGGCTACACCTTC; CDR3: CASSLGGAQIYGYTF; J: TRBJ1-2; size: NA; V: TRBV28; D: NA
DNA: TGTGCCAGCAGCTTACGCGGGGGCAACACCGGGGAGCTGTTTTTT; CDR3: CASSLRGGNTGELFF; J: TRBJ2-2; size: NA; V: TRBV7-2; D: NA
DNA: TGTGCCAGCAGCTTACGGACTGAATACTATGGCTACACCTTC; CDR3: CASSLRTEYYGYTF; J: TRBJ1-2; size: NA; V: TRBV7-2; D: NA